This T cell receptor beta chain is from a study of CD8+CD57+ T cells in acquired aplastic anemia. General observations from the study: Patients shared some 29 CD8+ CDR3 sequences with controls.

Between the trimmed V and J ends, which lost 4 bases and 6 bases, there was a span of 17 bases. Germline V lookup: CDR1 SGDLS, CDR2 YYNGEE. This CDR3 region has 14 residues. This clonotype was detected ten times or more. Its cognate antigen is unknown. Before being chosen for sequencing, patients had shown CD8+CD57+ cell expansion by flow cytometry. Every patient had severe acquired aplastic anemia. Profiling that covered TCR beta VDJ and CDR3 relied on genomic DNA as its template. TCRdb re-called the reads with MiXCR, one entry per CDR3 protein. This table holds approximately 180,000 distinct CDR3 sequences, roughly three fifths found once.

The sample comprised sorted CD4+, CD8+, or CD8+CD57+ T cells (not recorded which) from PBMCs. The gene calls are TRBV9 and TRBJ2-7, with D possibly TRBD1 on 5 matching bases. This sequence was found in a human donor with aplastic anemia. CDR3 bases: TGTGCCAGCAGCCCGAAATGGGGTGGGGCCGAGCAGTACTTC. Protein: CASSPKWGGAEQYF. Full variable domain (missing parts from reference TRBV9 and TRBJ2-7): DSGVTQTPKHLITATGQRVTLRCSPRSGDLSVYWYQQSLDQGLQFLIQYYNGEERAKGNILERFSAQQFPDLHSELNLSSLELGDSALYFCASSPKWGGAEQYFGPGTRLTVT.